Reported below is one T cell receptor beta chain. Its antigen remains unknown. This sample stems from a study of neoadjuvant anti-PD-1 for oral cavity cancer. Study observations and caveats: Pretreatment Treg/Th17 ratio correlated inversely with post-treatment tumor clonality.

Two replicates per tumor sample, mostly from about 4.6 ug of genomic DNA. The table came from immunoSEQ multiplex PCR; TCRdb's copy has only in-frame clones and leaves some out. The table lists around 5,000 clones, roughly 54% of them singletons. The CDR3 is made up of 14 amino acids. Trimming took 6 bases from V and 3 from J; bases not matched to a gene: 4. Germline lookup yields CDR1 LNHDA and CDR2 SQIVND (reference sequence). The time point here: after neoadjuvant nivolumab, at surgical resection. This clonotype originated in a person aged 35-79 years with oral cavity squamous cell carcinoma. This rearrangement joins TRBV19 to TRBJ2-2; TRBD2 aligns across 7 bases. Here the sequenced sample was tumor tissue, taken after nivolumab (anti-PD-1) treatment. DNA of the CDR3: TGTGCCAGTAGGCGGGAGTTGGACACCGGGGAGCTGTTTTTT. This translates into CASRRELDTGELFF. The full variable domain, rest sourced from reference TRBV19 and TRBJ2-2, is DGGITQSPKYLFRKEGQNVTLSCEQNLNHDAMYWYRQDPGQGLRLIYYSQIVNDFQKGDIAEGYSVSREKKESFPLTVTSAQKNPTAFYLCASRRELDTGELFFGEGSRLTVL.